This record covers a single TCR beta chain. Its antigen is unidentified. This sample stems from a study of cytomegalovirus exposure and HLA in healthy donors. About the study: Genotyping of roughly 400 donors showed that about 84% belonged to the Caucasian-associated ancestry cluster.

The PCR contained 60 Vbeta and 13 Jbeta primers. Sequencing was performed with immunoSEQ multiplex PCR; in TCRdb, only in-frame clones are kept and a portion is missing. This table holds roughly 160,000 clones, approximately 81% found once. Germline V gives CDR1 MNHEY, CDR2 SMNVEV (reference sequence). With 0 bases clipped from V and 6 bases from J, the junction kept 4 bases outside the gene matches. This CDR3 region has 14 residues. Whole-study results and caveats: In a later analysis, HLA-C alleles had the fewest associated TCRs, DRB1 alleles the most. Of the V segments, some could not be distinguished, including TRBV6-2 and TRBV6-3, and were excluded.

The material sequenced was PBMCs. The TCR comes from a male donor in good health and CMV-seronegative. This chain connects TRBV27 to TRBJ2-7; the match to TRBD1 covers 8 bases. Here the CDR3 reads CASSLSGQGGEQYF. CDR3 nucleotides: TGTGCCAGCAGTTTATCCGGACAGGGTGGCGAGCAGTACTTC.